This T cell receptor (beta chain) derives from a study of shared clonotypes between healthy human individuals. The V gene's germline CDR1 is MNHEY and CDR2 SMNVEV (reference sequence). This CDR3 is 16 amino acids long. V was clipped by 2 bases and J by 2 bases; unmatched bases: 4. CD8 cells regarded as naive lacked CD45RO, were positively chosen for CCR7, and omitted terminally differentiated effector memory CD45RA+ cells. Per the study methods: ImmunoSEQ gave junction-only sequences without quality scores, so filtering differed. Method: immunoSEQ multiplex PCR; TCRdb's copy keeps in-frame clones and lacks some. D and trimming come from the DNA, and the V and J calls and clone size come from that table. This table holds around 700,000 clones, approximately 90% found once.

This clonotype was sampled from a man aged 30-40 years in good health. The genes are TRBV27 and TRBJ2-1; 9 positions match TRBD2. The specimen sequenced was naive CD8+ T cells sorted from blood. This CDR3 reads CASSLKASGAYNEQFF. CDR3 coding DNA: TGTGCCAGCAGTTTAAAGGCTAGCGGGGCCTACAATGAGCAGTTCTTC.